This TCR beta chain derives from a study of cytomegalovirus exposure and HLA in healthy donors. In the study overall: Assignment to the Caucasian-associated ancestry cluster applied to roughly 80% of the approximately 380 genotyped donors. General study findings and limits: After further analysis at a later stage, around 17,000 TCR beta sequences were associated with HLA alleles at 0.05 false discovery rate.

This clone was recorded only once. Its antigen is currently unknown. Trimming cost V 2 bases and J 1 base; bases outside gene matches: 7. Germline CDR1 SGHRS, CDR2 YFSETQ. The CDR3 runs 16 residues. PCR primers comprised 60 Vbeta and 13 Jbeta primers. The assay was immunoSEQ multiplex PCR, and TCRdb's table has in-frame clones only and misses some. Of about 77,000 clones listed, 75% to 80% are singletons. The V and J genes are TRBV5-1 and TRBJ2-5, with TRBD1 matching over 8 bases. Sample: PBMCs. The clonotype comes from a man aged 40-49 years in good health and CMV-seronegative. The CDR3 is CASSFDRGKGQETQYF. CDR3 in DNA: TGCGCCAGCAGCTTCGACAGGGGAAAAGGCCAAGAGACCCAGTACTTC.